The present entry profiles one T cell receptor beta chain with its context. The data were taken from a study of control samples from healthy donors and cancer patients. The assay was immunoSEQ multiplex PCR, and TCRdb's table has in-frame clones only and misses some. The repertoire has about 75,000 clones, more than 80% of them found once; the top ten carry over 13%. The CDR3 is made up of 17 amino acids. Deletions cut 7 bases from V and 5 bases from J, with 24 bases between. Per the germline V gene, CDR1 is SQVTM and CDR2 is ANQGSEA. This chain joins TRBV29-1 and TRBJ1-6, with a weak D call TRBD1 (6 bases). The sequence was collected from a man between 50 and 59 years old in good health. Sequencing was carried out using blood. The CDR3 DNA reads TGCAGCGACGAATTTAGGGGCCACAGGGCCGATAATTCACCCCTCCACTTT. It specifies CSDEFRGHRADNSPLHF.